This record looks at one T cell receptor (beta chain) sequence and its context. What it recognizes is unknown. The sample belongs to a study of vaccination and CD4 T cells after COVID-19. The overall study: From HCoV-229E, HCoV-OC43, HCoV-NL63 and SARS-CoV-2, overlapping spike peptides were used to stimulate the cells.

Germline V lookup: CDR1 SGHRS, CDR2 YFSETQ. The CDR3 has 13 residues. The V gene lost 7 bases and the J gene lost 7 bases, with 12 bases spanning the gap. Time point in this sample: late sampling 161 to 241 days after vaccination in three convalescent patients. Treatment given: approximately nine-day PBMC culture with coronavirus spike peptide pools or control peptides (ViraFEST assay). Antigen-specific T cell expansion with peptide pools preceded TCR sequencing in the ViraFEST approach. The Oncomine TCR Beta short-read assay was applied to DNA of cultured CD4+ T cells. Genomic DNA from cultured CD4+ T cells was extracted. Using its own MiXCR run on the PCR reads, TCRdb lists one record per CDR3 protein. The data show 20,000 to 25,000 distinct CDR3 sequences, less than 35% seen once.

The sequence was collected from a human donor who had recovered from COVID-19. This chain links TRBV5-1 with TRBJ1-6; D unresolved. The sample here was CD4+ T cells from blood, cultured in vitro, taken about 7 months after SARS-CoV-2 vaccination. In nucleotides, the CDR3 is TGCGCCAGCTCCCGGTGGGGAAATTCACCCCTCCACTTT. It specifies CASSRWGNSPLHF.